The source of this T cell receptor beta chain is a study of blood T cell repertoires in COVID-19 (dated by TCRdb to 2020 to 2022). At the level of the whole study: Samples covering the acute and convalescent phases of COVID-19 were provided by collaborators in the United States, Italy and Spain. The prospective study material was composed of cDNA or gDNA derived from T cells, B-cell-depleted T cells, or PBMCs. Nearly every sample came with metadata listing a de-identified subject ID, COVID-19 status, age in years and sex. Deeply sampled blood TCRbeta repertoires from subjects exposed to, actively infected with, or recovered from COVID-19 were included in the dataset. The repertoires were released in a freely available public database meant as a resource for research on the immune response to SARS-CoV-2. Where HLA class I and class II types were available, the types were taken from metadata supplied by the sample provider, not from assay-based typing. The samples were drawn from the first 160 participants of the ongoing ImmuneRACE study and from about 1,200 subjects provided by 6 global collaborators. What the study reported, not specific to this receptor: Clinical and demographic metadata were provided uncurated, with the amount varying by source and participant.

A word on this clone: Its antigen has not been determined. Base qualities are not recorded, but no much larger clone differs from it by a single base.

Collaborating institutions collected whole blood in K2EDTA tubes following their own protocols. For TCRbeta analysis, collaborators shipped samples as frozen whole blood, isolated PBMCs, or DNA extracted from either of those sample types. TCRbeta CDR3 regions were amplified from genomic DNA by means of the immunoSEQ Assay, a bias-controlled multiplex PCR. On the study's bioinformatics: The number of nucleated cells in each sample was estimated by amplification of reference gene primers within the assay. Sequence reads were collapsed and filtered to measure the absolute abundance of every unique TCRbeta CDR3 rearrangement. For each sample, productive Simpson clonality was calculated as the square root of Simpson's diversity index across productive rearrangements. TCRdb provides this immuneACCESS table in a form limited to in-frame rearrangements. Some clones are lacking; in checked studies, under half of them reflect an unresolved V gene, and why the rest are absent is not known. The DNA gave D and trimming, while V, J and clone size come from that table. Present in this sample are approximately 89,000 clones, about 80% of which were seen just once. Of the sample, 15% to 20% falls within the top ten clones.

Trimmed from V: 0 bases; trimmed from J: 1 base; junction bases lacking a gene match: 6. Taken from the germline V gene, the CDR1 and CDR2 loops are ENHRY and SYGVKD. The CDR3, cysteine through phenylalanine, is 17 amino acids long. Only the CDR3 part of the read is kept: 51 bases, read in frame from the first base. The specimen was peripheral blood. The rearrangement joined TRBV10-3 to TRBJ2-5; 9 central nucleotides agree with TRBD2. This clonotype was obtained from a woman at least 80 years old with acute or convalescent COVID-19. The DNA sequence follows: TGTGCCATCAGTGAGTCGGAAGCGGGAGGAGTCCAAGAGACCCAGTACTTC. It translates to CAISESEAGGVQETQYF.